The 20 T cell receptor beta chains reported below all come from one sample, sequenced in a study of CD8+ T cells in alopecia areata. cDNA prepared by RNA extraction and subsequent reverse transcription served as the template for sequencing. Using immunoSEQ multiplex PCR, the repertoire was profiled, and TCRdb retains in-frame clones only, with some absent. The sample has 150,000 or so clones, 49% seen once. Sequencing used CD8+ T cells sorted from blood, obtained at week 0. These receptors all come from a human donor with alopecia areata.

The chain links TRBV27 to TRBJ1-1; 8 bases map to TRBD1. The CDR3 contains 15 residues. The junction had 7 bases not matched to a gene; V was cut back by 5 bases and J by 2 bases. Germline V gives CDR1 MNHEY, CDR2 SMNVEV (reference sequence). The CDR3 protein is CASSPRQGFNTEAFF. As DNA, the CDR3 is TGTGCCAGCAGTCCCCGACAGGGGTTTAACACTGAAGCTTTCTTT.

The V and J genes are TRBV27 and TRBJ2-3; 7 bases match TRBD1. Germline CDR1 and CDR2: MNHEY and SMNVEV (reference sequence). V lost 3 bases, J lost 5 bases, and 5 bases stayed unmatched. The CDR3 is made up of 14 amino acids. DNA of the CDR3: TGTGCCAGCAGTTTTCTAGGGGGCGGAGATACGCAGTATTTT. This sequence encodes CASSFLGGGDTQYF.

In this sample, this clone turned up a few times. The rearrangement uses TRBV29-1 and TRBJ2-3; 7 nucleotides agree with TRBD1. The CDR3 contains 13 residues. The J segment lost 4 bases and the V segment lost 5 bases, leaving 6 bases of the junction unmatched. Germline CDR1 is SQVTM and CDR2 is ANQGSEA. Written as DNA, the CDR3 is TGCAGCGTTTGGGGGACAGCGGCAGATACGCAGTATTTT. The encoded protein is CSVWGTAADTQYF.

V gene TRBV5-1 combines with J gene TRBJ2-7; 8 bases are a match to TRBD1. Germline CDR1 is SGHRS and CDR2 is YFSETQ. With V trimmed by 0 bases and J by 3 bases, 14 bases remained unmatched. The CDR3 totals 18 residues. The CDR3 loop is CASSLGPGQGLEIYEQYF. The CDR3 DNA reads TGCGCCAGCAGCTTGGGACCAGGACAGGGTCTGGAGATCTACGAGCAGTACTTC.

The chain carries TRBV4-3 and TRBJ2-5; D unclear. The ends were cut back, 2 bases at V and 1 base at J, with 5 bases in the middle. Per germline, CDR1 LGHNA and CDR2 YSLEER. This CDR3 has 13 residues. The CDR3 here is CASSQWAQETQYF. In DNA, the CDR3 is TGCGCCAGCAGCCAATGGGCCCAAGAGACCCAGTACTTC.

Points on this clone: Compared with germline, one end of the junction differs, possibly owing to a read error. The CDR3 loop reads CASSLDRGYEQYF. The CDR3 DNA follows: TGCGCCAGCAGCTTGGATAGGGGCTACGAGCAGTACTTC. J is TRBJ2-7 and V is TRBV5-8, with D maybe TRBD1 (5 bases). This CDR3 contains 13 residues. Germline V lookup: CDR1 SGHTS, CDR2 YDEGEE. The full variable domain, completed using reference TRBV5-8 and TRBJ2-7, is EAGVTQSPTHLIKTRGQQATLRCSPISGHTSVYWYQQALGLGLQFLLWYDEGEERNRGNFPPRFSGRQFPNYSSELNVNALELEDSALYLCASSLDRGYEQYFGPGTRLTVT.

In this sample, this clone turned up once. The chain employs TRBV27 and TRBJ2-7; 7 bases fit TRBD1. This CDR3 is built from 13 residues. In germline, CDR1 is MNHEY, CDR2 SMNVEV (reference sequence). The J segment lost 6 bases and the V segment lost 2 bases, leaving 4 bases of the junction unmatched. The CDR3 region has the DNA TGTGCCAGCAGTTTAACAGGGGACAGCGAGCAGTACTTC. It codes for CASSLTGDSEQYF.

The V and J genes are TRBV25-1 and TRBJ1-5, with D perhaps TRBD1 (6 bases). The V end lost 6 bases, the J end lost 5 bases, and 14 bases lay between the germline ends. Germline-derived CDR1 and CDR2 are MGHDK and SYGVNS. CDR3 length: 14 residues. CDR3 in DNA: TGTGCCAGCAGCCTCCGGGGGGCAGATCAGCCCCAGCATTTT. Translating gives CASSLRGADQPQHF. Complete variable domain (other parts from reference TRBV25-1 and TRBJ1-5): EADIYQTPRYLVIGTGKKITLECSQTMGHDKMYWYQQDPGMELHLIHYSYGVNSTEKGDLSSESTVSRIRTEHFPLTLESARPSHTSQYLCASSLRGADQPQHFGDGTRLSIL.

The chain combines TRBV29-1 with TRBJ2-3, with D possibly matching TRBD2 (6 bases). Germline CDR1 is SQVTM and CDR2 is ANQGSEA. The CDR3 length is 14 residues. Trimming pared 3 bases from V and 2 bases from J, leaving 12 bases between. The CDR3 DNA follows: TGCAGCGTTGATGTCGGGAGCTTCACAGATACGCAGTATTTT. Translating it yields CSVDVGSFTDTQYF.

This clone was recorded once. The genes are TRBV6-5 and TRBJ2-7; possibly TRBD1 for D (6 bases). Trimming took off 5 bases at V and 0 bases at J, with 11 bases between the two ends. This CDR3 contains 14 residues. Germline CDR1 MNHEY, CDR2 SVGAGI. CDR3 bases: TGTGCCAGCAGTCCCCACAGGGACTCCTACGAGCAGTACTTC. Translating gives CASSPHRDSYEQYF.

About this clone: A junction boundary mismatches the germline segment, possibly from a read error. V usage is TRBV29-1 and J usage is TRBJ2-5; D is perhaps TRBD1 (6 bases). CDR1 SQVTM and CDR2 ANQGSEA come from the germline V gene. The CDR3 has 14 residues. DNA for the CDR3: TGCAACGTTGAAGGGGGAACACAGCAAGAGACCCAGTACTTC. Translation: CNVEGGTQQETQYF.

The rearrangement joins TRBV27 to TRBJ2-7; D could derive from TRBD1 or TRBD2 (7 bases each). V was cut by 2 bases and J by 4 bases, with 18 bases left in between. The CDR3 contains 16 residues. Germline CDR1 and CDR2: MNHEY and SMNVEV (reference sequence). CDR3 protein: CASSLQGGAFEYEQYF. CDR3 nucleotide sequence: TGTGCCAGCAGTTTACAGGGGGGGGCTTTCGAATACGAGCAGTACTTC.

CDR3 bases: TGTGCCAGCAGTCCTGATTACAATGAGCAGTTCTTC. This translates into CASSPDYNEQFF. The chain joins TRBV27 to TRBJ2-1; D gene uncertain. Germline V lookup: CDR1 MNHEY, CDR2 SMNVEV (reference sequence). This CDR3 spans 12 amino acids. V was trimmed by 5 bases and J by 4 bases, leaving 6 bases between them.

This clone was seen a few times. The genes are TRBV29-1 and TRBJ2-2, with D perhaps matching TRBD2 (6 bases). Trimming left V 5 bases short and J 2 bases short, with 9 bases between. Germline V gene sequence: CDR1 SQVTM, CDR2 ANQGSEA. The CDR3 extends over 13 amino acids. As DNA, the CDR3 is TGCAGCGTTCCCGGGGGTAACACCGGGGAGCTGTTTTTT. Translated: CSVPGGNTGELFF.

The chain has TRBV13 and TRBJ2-5; tentatively, D is TRBD1 (6 bases). Trimming left V 5 bases short and J 5 bases short, with 12 bases between. Germline values: CDR1 PRHDT, CDR2 FYEKMQ (reference sequence). This CDR3 contains 13 residues. CDR3 protein: CASSITGMETQYF. The CDR3 DNA reads TGTGCCAGCAGCATCACAGGGATGGAGACCCAGTACTTC.

This clone was counted between two and nine times. The rearrangement links TRBV19 to TRBJ2-1; D is perhaps TRBD1 or TRBD2 (5 bases each). This CDR3 spans 15 amino acids. Trimming left V 5 bases short and J 6 bases short, with 17 bases between. Germline loops: CDR1 LNHDA, CDR2 SQIVND (reference sequence). CDR3 bases: TGTGCCAGTAGTCCGTGGGAGTTAGGGGTCAATGAGCAGTTCTTC. Translated, it gives CASSPWELGVNEQFF.

This rearrangement joins TRBV28 to TRBJ1-2; TRBD1 matches at 10 bases. Unmatched junction bases numbered 8, after V lost 6 bases and J lost 7 bases. The CDR3 runs 14 residues. The germline CDR1 and CDR2 sequences are MDHEN and SYDVKM. In DNA, the CDR3 is TGTGCCAGCAGGGAGACAGGGGGCATTTCTGGCTACACCTTC. This codes for CASRETGGISGYTF.

The V and J genes are TRBV7-2 and TRBJ2-1; D is ambiguous. The CDR3 spans 15 residues. The germline V gene encodes CDR1 SGHTA and CDR2 FQGNSA. V lost 3 bases and J 2 bases, leaving 11 bases between the germline ends. CDR3 sequence reads: CASSLTTLAYNEQFF. Written as DNA, the CDR3 is TGTGCCAGCAGCTTGACAACACTGGCCTACAATGAGCAGTTCTTC.

This clone was counted a few times. This chain joins TRBV4-3 and TRBJ2-2; D is ambiguous. The V gene's germline CDR1 is LGHNA and CDR2 YSLEER. Trimming left V 0 bases short and J 3 bases short, with 8 bases between. CDR3 length equals 15 residues. DNA for the CDR3: TGCGCCAGCAGCCAAGATCAGGTTGACACCGGGGAGCTGTTTTTT. Amino acids: CASSQDQVDTGELFF.

The V gene is TRBV15, the J gene TRBJ1-5; D unclear. The CDR3 is 13 residues long. V lost 3 bases, J lost 7 bases, and 10 bases lay in between. Per germline, CDR1 LNHNV and CDR2 YYDKDF (reference sequence). The CDR3 loop reads CATSSEWWQPQHF. CDR3 in DNA: TGTGCCACCAGCAGTGAATGGTGGCAGCCCCAGCATTTT.